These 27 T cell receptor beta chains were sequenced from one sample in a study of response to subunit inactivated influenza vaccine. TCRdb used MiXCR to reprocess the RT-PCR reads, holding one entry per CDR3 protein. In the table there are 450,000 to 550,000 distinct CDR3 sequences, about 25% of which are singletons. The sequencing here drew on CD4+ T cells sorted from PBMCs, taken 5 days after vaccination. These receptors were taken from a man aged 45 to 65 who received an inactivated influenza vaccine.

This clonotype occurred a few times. CDR3 DNA: TGTGCCATCGGGGGTAAGGGGAGCCTCGGGGAGACCCAGTACTTC. Amino acids: CAIGGKGSLGETQYF. V gene TRBV10-3 combines with J gene TRBJ2-5; D possibly matches TRBD1 or TRBD2 (5 bases each). The CDR3 has 15 residues. Per the germline V gene, CDR1 is ENHRY and CDR2 is SYGVKD. V dropped 8 bases and J dropped 5 bases, with 21 bases sitting between them.

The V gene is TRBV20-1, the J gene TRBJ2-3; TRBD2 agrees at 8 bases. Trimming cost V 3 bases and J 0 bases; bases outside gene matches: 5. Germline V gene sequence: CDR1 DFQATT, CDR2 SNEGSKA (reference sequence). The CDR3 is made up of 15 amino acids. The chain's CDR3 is CSASRAGGSTDTQYF. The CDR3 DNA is TGCAGTGCTAGTAGGGCGGGGGGAAGCACAGATACGCAGTATTTT.

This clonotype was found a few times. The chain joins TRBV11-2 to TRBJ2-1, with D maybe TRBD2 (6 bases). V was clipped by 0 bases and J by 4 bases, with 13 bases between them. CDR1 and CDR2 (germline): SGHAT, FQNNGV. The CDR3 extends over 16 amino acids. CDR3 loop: CASSLDRPSAYNEQFF. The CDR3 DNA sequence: TGTGCCAGCAGCTTAGATCGTCCTAGCGCGTACAATGAGCAGTTCTTC.

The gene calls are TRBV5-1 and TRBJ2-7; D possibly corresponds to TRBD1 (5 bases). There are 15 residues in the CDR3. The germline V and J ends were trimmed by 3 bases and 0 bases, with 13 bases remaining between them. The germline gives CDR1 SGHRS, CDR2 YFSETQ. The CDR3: CASSWTTAPSYEQYF. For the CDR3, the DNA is TGCGCCAGCAGCTGGACGACAGCCCCCTCCTACGAGCAGTACTTC.

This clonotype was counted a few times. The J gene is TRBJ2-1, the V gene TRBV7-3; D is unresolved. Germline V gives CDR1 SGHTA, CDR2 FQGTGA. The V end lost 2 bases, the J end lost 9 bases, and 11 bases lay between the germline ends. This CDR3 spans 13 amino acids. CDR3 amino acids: CASSLGHVGEQFF. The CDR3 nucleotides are TGTGCCAGCAGCTTAGGGCACGTTGGTGAGCAGTTCTTC.

The CDR3 loop reads CAWSVREAGSYNEQFF. In DNA, the CDR3 is TGTGCCTGGAGTGTACGGGAGGCGGGATCCTACAATGAGCAGTTCTTC. The chain has TRBV30 and TRBJ2-1; 7 nucleotides line up with TRBD2. CDR3 length: 16 amino acids. The trim removed 0 bases at V and 1 base at J, leaving 6 bases unmatched. The V gene's germline CDR1 is GTSNPN and CDR2 SVGIG (reference sequence).

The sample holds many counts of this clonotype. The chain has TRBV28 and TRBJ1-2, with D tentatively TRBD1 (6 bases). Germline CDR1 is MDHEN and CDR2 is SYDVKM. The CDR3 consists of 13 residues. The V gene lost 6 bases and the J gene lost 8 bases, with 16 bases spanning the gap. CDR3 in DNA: TGTGCCAGCAGACCCACTCTCGACAGGGGCTACACCTTC. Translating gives CASRPTLDRGYTF.

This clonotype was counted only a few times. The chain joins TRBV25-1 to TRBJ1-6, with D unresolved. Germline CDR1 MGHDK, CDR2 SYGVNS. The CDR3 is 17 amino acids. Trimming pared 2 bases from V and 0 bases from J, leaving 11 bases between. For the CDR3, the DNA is TGTGCCAGCAGTGAAACCGGGGTTAGCTCCTATAATTCACCCCTCCACTTT. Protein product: CASSETGVSSYNSPLHF.

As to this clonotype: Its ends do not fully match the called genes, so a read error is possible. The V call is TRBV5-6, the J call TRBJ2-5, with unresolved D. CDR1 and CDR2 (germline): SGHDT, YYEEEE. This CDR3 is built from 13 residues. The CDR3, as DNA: TGTGCCAGTAGCTTGATTGCTCAAGAGACCCAGTACTTC. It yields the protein CASSLIAQETQYF.

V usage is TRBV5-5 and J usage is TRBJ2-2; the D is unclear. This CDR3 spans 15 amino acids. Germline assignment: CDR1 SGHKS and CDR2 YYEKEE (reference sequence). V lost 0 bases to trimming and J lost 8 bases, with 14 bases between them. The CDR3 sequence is CASSLVASGWGELFF. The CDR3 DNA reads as TGTGCCAGCAGCTTGGTTGCCTCAGGATGGGGGGAGCTGTTTTTT.

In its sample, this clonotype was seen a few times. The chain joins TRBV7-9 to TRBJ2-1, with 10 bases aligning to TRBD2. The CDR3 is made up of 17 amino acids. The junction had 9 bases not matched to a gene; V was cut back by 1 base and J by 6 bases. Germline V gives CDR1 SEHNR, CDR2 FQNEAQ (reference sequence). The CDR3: CASSLDGTSVRGNEQFF. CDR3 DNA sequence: TGTGCCAGCAGCTTAGACGGGACTAGCGTGAGGGGCAATGAGCAGTTCTTC.

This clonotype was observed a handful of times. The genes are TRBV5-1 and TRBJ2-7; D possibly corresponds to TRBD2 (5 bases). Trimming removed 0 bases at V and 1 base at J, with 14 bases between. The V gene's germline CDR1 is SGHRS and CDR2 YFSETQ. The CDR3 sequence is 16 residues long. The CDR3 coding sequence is TGCGCCAGCAGCTTGGCTGGTGGGAGATTTTCCTACGAGCAGTACTTC. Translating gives CASSLAGGRFSYEQYF.

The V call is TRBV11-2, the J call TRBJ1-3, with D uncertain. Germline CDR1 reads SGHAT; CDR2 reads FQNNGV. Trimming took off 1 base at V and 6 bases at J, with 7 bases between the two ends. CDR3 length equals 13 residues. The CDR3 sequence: CASSLVSSNTIYF. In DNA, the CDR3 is TGTGCCAGCAGCTTAGTTTCGTCAAACACCATATATTTT. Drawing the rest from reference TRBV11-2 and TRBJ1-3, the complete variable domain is EAGVAQSPRYKIIEKRQSVAFWCNPISGHATLYWYQQILGQGPKLLIQFQNNGVVDDSQLPKDRFSAERLKGVDSTLKIQPAKLEDSAVYLCASSLVSSNTIYFGEGSWLTVV.

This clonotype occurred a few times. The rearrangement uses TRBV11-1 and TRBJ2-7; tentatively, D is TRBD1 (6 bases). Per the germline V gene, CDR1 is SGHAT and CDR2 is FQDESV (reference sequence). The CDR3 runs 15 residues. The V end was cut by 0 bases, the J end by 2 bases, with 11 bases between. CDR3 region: CASSLASRGTYEQYF. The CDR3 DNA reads TGTGCCAGCAGCTTAGCGTCCAGGGGCACCTACGAGCAGTACTTC.

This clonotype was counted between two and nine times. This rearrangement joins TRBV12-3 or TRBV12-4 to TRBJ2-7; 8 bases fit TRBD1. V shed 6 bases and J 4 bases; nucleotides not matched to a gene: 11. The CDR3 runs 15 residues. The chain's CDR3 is CASSPGGTGVYEQYF. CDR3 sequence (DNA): TGTGCCAGCAGCCCTGGGGGGACAGGAGTTTACGAGCAGTACTTC.

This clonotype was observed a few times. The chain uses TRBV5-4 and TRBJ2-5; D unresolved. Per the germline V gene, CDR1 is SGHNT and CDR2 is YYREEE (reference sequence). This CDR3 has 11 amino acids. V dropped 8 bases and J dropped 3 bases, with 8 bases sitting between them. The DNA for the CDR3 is TGTGCCAGTGATAGAAAAGAGACCCAGTACTTC. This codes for CASDRKETQYF.

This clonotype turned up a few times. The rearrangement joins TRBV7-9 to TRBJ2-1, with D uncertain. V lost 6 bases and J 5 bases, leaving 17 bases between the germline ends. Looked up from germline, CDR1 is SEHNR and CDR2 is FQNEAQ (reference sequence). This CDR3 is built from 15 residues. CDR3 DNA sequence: TGTGCCAGCAGTCGGATAGGTAGGGCGGACAATGAGCAGTTCTTC. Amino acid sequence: CASSRIGRADNEQFF.

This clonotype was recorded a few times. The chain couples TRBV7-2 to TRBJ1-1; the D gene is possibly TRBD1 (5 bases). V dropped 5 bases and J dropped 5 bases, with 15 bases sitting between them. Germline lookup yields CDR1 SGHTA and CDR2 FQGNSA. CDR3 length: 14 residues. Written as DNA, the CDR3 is TGTGCCAGCAGCCAAACTACCGGGGGGACTGAAGCTTTCTTT. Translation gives CASSQTTGGTEAFF.

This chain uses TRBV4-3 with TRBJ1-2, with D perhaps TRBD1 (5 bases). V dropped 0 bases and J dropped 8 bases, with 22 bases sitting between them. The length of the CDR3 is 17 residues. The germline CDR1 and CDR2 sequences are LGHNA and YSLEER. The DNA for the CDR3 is TGCGCCAGCAGCCAAGATCCAGGGCGTACCGGGAGGGGAGGCTACACCTTC. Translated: CASSQDPGRTGRGGYTF.

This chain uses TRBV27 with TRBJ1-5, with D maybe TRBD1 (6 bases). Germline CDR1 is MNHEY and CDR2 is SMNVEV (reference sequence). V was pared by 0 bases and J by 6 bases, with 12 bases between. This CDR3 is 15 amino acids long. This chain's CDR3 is CASSLSTGLGQPQHF. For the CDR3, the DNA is TGTGCCAGCAGTTTATCTACAGGGTTGGGTCAGCCCCAGCATTTT.

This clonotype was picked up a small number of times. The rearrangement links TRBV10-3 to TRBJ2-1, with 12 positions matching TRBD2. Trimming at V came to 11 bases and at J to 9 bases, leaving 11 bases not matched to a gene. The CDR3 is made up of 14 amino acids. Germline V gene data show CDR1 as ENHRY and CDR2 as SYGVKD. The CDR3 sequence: CAVGWTSGKGEQFF. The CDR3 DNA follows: TGTGCCGTCGGTTGGACTAGCGGGAAAGGTGAGCAGTTCTTC.

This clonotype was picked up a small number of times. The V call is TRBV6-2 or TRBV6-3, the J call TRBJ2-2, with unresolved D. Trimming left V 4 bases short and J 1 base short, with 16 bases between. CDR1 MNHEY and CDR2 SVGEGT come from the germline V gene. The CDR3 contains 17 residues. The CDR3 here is CASSSILKTVNTGELFF. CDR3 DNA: TGTGCCAGCAGTTCCATCTTAAAAACGGTGAACACCGGGGAGCTGTTTTTT.

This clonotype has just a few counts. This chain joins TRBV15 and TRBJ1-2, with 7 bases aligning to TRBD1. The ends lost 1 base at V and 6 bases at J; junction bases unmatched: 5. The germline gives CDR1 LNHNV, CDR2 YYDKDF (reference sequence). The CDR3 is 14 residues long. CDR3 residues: CATSRAAGGDGYTF. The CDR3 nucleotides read TGTGCCACCAGCAGAGCCGCAGGGGGAGATGGCTACACCTTC.

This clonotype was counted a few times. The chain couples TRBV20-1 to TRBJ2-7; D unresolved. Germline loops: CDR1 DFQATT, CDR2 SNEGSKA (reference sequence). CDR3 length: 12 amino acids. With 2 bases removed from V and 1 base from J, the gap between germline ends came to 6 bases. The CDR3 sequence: CSARPQSYEQYF. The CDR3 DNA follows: TGCAGTGCTAGACCCCAGTCCTACGAGCAGTACTTC.

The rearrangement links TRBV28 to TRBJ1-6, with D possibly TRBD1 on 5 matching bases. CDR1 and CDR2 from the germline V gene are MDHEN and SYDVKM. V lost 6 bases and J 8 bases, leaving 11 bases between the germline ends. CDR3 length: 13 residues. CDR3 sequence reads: CASRGRDYSPLHF. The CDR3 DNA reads TGTGCCAGCAGGGGAAGGGACTATTCACCCCTCCACTTT.

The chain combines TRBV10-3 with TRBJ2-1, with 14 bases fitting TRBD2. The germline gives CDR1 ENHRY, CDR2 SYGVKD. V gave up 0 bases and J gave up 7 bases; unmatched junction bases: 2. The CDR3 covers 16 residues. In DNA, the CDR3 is TGTGCCATCAGTGAGTCTAGGACTAGCGGGGGGAATGAGCAGTTCTTC. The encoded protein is CAISESRTSGGNEQFF.

CDR3 nucleotide sequence: TGTGCCAGCAGTTACGTTTTTACTGGGGCCAACGTCCTGACTTTC. Protein product: CASSYVFTGANVLTF. The rearrangement joins TRBV6-2 or TRBV6-3 to TRBJ2-6, with unresolved D. The CDR3 covers 15 residues. V gave up 2 bases and J gave up 2 bases, with 7 bases separating them. Germline CDR1 is MNHEY and CDR2 is SVGEGT.